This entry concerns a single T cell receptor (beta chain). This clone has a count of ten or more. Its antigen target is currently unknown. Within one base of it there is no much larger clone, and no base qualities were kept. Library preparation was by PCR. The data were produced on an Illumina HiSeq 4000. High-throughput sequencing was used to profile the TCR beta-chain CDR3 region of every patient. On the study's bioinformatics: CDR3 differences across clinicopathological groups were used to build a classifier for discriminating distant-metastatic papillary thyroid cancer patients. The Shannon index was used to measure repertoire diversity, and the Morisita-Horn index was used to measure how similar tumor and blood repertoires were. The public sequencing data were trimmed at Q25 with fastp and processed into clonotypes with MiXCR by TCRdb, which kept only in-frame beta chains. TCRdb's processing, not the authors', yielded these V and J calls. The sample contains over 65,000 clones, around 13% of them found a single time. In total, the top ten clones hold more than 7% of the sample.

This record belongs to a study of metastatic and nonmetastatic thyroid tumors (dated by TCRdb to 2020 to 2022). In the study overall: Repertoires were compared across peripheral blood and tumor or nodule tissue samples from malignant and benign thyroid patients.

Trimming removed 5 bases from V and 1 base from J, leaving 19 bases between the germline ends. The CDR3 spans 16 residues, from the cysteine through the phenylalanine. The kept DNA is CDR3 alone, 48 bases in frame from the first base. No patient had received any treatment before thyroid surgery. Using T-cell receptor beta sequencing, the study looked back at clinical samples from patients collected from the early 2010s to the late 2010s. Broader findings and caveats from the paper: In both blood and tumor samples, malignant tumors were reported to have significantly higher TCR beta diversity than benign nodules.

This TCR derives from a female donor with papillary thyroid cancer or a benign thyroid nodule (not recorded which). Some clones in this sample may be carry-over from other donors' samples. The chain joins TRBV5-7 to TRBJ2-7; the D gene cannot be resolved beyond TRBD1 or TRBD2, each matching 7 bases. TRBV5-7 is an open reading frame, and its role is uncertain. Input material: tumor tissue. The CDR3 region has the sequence CASRDRMGTKSYEQYF. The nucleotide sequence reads TGTGCCAGCAGGGACAGGATGGGGACTAAGTCCTACGAGCAGTACTTC.